A selection of T cell receptor beta chains follows, all from one sample in a study of T cells in Graves' hyperthyroidism and ophthalmopathy. One entry per CDR3 protein results from TCRdb running MiXCR on the multiplex PCR reads. The sample holds a few hundred thousand distinct CDR3 sequences, approximately 15% seen once. The specimen was blood. The receptors come from a woman between 25 and 40 years old with Graves' ophthalmopathy. The CDR3 runs from the conserved cysteine through the conserved F or W. Clone size appears in some rows only: once, few, many, or a class for an expanded clone.

len: 12; j_gene: TRBJ2-7; v_gene: TRBV7-8; abundance: many; CDR3aa: CASSSGAYEQYF
len: 16; j_gene: TRBJ2-1; v_gene: TRBV24-1; abundance: -; CDR3aa: CATSDFGTGLYNEQFF
len: 14; j_gene: TRBJ2-7; v_gene: TRBV2; abundance: -; CDR3aa: CASSEKAWGHEQYF
len: 15; j_gene: TRBJ2-3; v_gene: TRBV7-2; abundance: many; CDR3aa: CASSLGARSTDTQYF
len: 14; j_gene: TRBJ1-6; v_gene: TRBV28; abundance: few; CDR3aa: CASSSGTGGSPLHF
len: 15; j_gene: TRBJ1-1; v_gene: TRBV10-1; abundance: few; CDR3aa: CASSSGQGAATEAFF
len: 13; j_gene: TRBJ1-1; v_gene: TRBV29-1; abundance: many; CDR3aa: CSVAGRLNTEAFF
len: 18; j_gene: TRBJ1-2; v_gene: TRBV20-1; abundance: many; CDR3aa: CSDYPLGGGRLTTNGYTF
len: 14; j_gene: TRBJ1-6; v_gene: TRBV9; abundance: -; CDR3aa: CASSEDSNNSPLHF
len: 16; j_gene: TRBJ1-6; v_gene: TRBV3-1; abundance: -; CDR3aa: CASSQDLGSPHSPLHF
len: 15; j_gene: TRBJ1-5; v_gene: TRBV6-2/TRBV6-3; abundance: many; CDR3aa: CASSWTDQADQPQHF
len: 15; j_gene: TRBJ1-4; v_gene: TRBV19; abundance: many; CDR3aa: CASSTAARSNEKLFF
len: 14; j_gene: TRBJ2-7; v_gene: TRBV20-1; abundance: -; CDR3aa: CSAGEGGRFYEQYF
len: 14; j_gene: TRBJ2-1; v_gene: TRBV19; abundance: -; CDR3aa: CASRGVAMHNEQFF
len: 15; j_gene: TRBJ1-2; v_gene: TRBV20-1; abundance: many; CDR3aa: CSASKPVTGTDGYTF
len: 14; j_gene: TRBJ1-4; v_gene: TRBV6-4; abundance: few; CDR3aa: CASNTRTGDEKLFF
len: 17; j_gene: TRBJ2-1; v_gene: TRBV14; abundance: few; CDR3aa: CANSKPDPGGTNNEQFF
len: 15; j_gene: TRBJ1-4; v_gene: TRBV7-9; abundance: many; CDR3aa: CASSLTEGVGEKLFF
len: 16; j_gene: TRBJ1-1; v_gene: TRBV2; abundance: many; CDR3aa: CASSEVVGWGSTEAFF
len: 13; j_gene: TRBJ1-2; v_gene: TRBV12-3/TRBV12-4; abundance: many; CDR3aa: CASSPGQGDGYTF
len: 12; j_gene: TRBJ1-2; v_gene: TRBV6-1; abundance: many; CDR3aa: CASRDSNYGYTF
len: 12; j_gene: TRBJ1-2; v_gene: TRBV12-3/TRBV12-4; abundance: few; CDR3aa: CASSRDGFHYTF
len: 13; j_gene: TRBJ1-2; v_gene: TRBV10-2; abundance: -; CDR3aa: CASSESGIYGYTF
len: 17; j_gene: TRBJ1-2; v_gene: TRBV28; abundance: many; CDR3aa: CASSPGTVTILNYGYTF
len: 12; j_gene: TRBJ2-1; v_gene: TRBV12-3/TRBV12-4; abundance: many; CDR3aa: CASSPDRVSQFF
len: 15; j_gene: TRBJ2-1; v_gene: TRBV19; abundance: -; CDR3aa: CASRTGTGMDNEQFF
len: 13; j_gene: TRBJ2-6; v_gene: TRBV20-1; abundance: -; CDR3aa: CSARSSGANVLTF
len: 15; j_gene: TRBJ2-3; v_gene: TRBV9; abundance: few; CDR3aa: CASSSRTGVTDTQYF
len: 18; j_gene: TRBJ2-7; v_gene: TRBV7-2; abundance: many; CDR3aa: CASSFLTLAGGRSYEQYF
len: 12; j_gene: TRBJ2-3; v_gene: TRBV27; abundance: many; CDR3aa: CASSTHGDTQYF
len: 14; j_gene: TRBJ2-4; v_gene: TRBV28; abundance: -; CDR3aa: CASSLSLAKNIQYF
len: 14; j_gene: TRBJ2-7; v_gene: TRBV28; abundance: many; CDR3aa: CASRNQGTPYEQYF
len: 12; j_gene: TRBJ1-6; v_gene: TRBV11-3; abundance: many; CDR3aa: CASSSGGTYLHF
len: 14; j_gene: TRBJ1-1; v_gene: TRBV3-1; abundance: many; CDR3aa: CASSPAGGGAEAFF
len: 17; j_gene: TRBJ2-2; v_gene: TRBV20-1; abundance: many; CDR3aa: CSARDAGGGGYTGELFF
len: 17; j_gene: TRBJ1-1; v_gene: TRBV18; abundance: -; CDR3aa: CASSRPGARGQGIPAFF
len: 17; j_gene: TRBJ2-2; v_gene: TRBV3-1; abundance: -; CDR3aa: CASSQPGGGSFTGELFF
len: 14; j_gene: TRBJ1-5; v_gene: TRBV20-1; abundance: many; CDR3aa: CSAEEDSSNQPQHF
len: 13; j_gene: TRBJ1-1; v_gene: TRBV12-3/TRBV12-4; abundance: many; CDR3aa: CASSYQGNTEAFF
len: 15; j_gene: TRBJ1-1; v_gene: TRBV12-3/TRBV12-4; abundance: many; CDR3aa: CASSLMPPLNTEAFF
len: 16; j_gene: TRBJ1-5; v_gene: TRBV4-1; abundance: many; CDR3aa: CASSQQQGGGNQPQHF
len: 16; j_gene: TRBJ2-1; v_gene: TRBV7-8; abundance: many; CDR3aa: CASSFGLAGTYNEQFF
len: 14; j_gene: TRBJ1-3; v_gene: TRBV4-1; abundance: -; CDR3aa: CASSPKGAGNTIYF
len: 15; j_gene: TRBJ1-3; v_gene: TRBV25-1; abundance: few; CDR3aa: CASSEPGGAGNTIYF